This TCR beta chain was found in a study of identical twins. CDR1 and CDR2 from the germline V gene are SEHNR and FQNEAQ (reference sequence). CDR3 length: 13 residues. Trimming stripped 7 bases from V and 2 bases from J, with 9 bases between. TCRdb processed the 5' RACE reads anew with MiXCR; each CDR3 protein has one entry. This table holds around 340,000 distinct CDR3 sequences, approximately 13% found once. This clonotype was seen ten or more times. The sample was also reused in another study, on yellow fever vaccine responses in identical twins.

The chain uses TRBV7-9 and TRBJ2-1; TRBD2 might be the D (6 bases). This TCR was sampled from a woman aged 18-29 years in good health. The sequencing input was CD8+ T cells sorted from blood. CDR3 protein: CASISGTYNEQFF. DNA for the CDR3: TGTGCCAGCATTAGCGGAACCTACAATGAGCAGTTCTTC.